This entry lists 31 T cell receptor beta chains sequenced from one sample in a study of control samples from healthy donors and cancer patients. Clones were sequenced by immunoSEQ multiplex PCR, and TCRdb holds only the in-frame ones, with some missing. The sample has roughly 370,000 clones, around 90% seen once. Sequencing input: PBMCs. These receptor sequences come from a man aged 40-50 years with head and neck cancer.

The chain combines TRBV7-9 with TRBJ1-6; maybe TRBD1 (5 bases). The CDR3 extends over 14 amino acids. The V end lost 2 bases, the J end lost 5 bases, and 7 bases lay between the germline ends. The V gene's germline CDR1 is SEHNR and CDR2 FQNEAQ (reference sequence). The DNA for the CDR3 is TGTGCCAGCAGCTTAATGACAGATAATTCACCCCTCCACTTT. This codes for CASSLMTDNSPLHF. The full variable domain, with the rest looked up from reference TRBV7-9 and TRBJ1-6, is DTGVSQNPRHKITKRGQNVTFRCDPISEHNRLYWYRQTLGQGPEFLTYFQNEAQLEKSRLLSDRFSAERPKGSFSTLEIQRTEQGDSAMYLCASSLMTDNSPLHFGNGTRLTVT.

This clone was detected only once. The chain uses TRBV5-6 and TRBJ1-1, with D perhaps matching TRBD1 (6 bases). Trimming pared 4 bases from V and 5 bases from J, leaving 18 bases between. Germline CDR1 reads SGHDT; CDR2 reads YYEEEE. The CDR3 loop spans 15 amino acids. The CDR3 spells CASSTRQGLMTEAFF. The CDR3 DNA sequence: TGTGCCAGCAGCACTCGTCAGGGGCTCATGACTGAAGCTTTCTTT. Variable domain in full (rest from reference TRBV5-6 and TRBJ1-1): DAGVTQSPTHLIKTRGQQVTLRCSPKSGHDTVSWYQQALGQGPQFIFQYYEEEERQRGNFPDRFSGHQFPNYSSELNVNALLLGDSALYLCASSTRQGLMTEAFFGQGTRLTVV.

The rearrangement joins TRBV7-3 to TRBJ1-5; D is undetermined. The CDR3 consists of 13 residues. Germline V lookup: CDR1 SGHTA, CDR2 FQGTGA. V shed 2 bases and J shed 5 bases, with 7 bases lying between them. The CDR3 bases are TGTGCCAGCAGCTTAGGGGTTTATCAGCCCCAGCATTTT. It translates to CASSLGVYQPQHF.

Worth noting for this clone: The identical CDR3 is also encoded by other nucleotide sequences in the sample. This chain uses TRBV11-3 with TRBJ2-7; D tentatively fits TRBD1 or TRBD2 (6 bases each). Germline CDR1 reads SGHNT; CDR2 reads YENEEA. With 3 bases removed from V and 6 bases from J, the gap between germline ends came to 9 bases. This CDR3 spans 12 amino acids. CDR3: CASSLRGAEQYF. In DNA form, the CDR3 reads TGTGCCAGCAGCTTGAGGGGGGCCGAGCAGTACTTC.

This clone was found once. V gene TRBV2 combines with J gene TRBJ2-7, with no clear D. In germline, CDR1 is SNHLY, CDR2 FYNNEI. Trimming removed 3 bases from V and 2 bases from J, with 11 bases in between. The CDR3 loop spans 14 amino acids. CDR3 sequence: CASSDARSAYEQYF. CDR3 DNA: TGTGCCAGCAGTGACGCCCGAAGCGCCTACGAGCAGTACTTC.

The chain combines TRBV6-5 with TRBJ2-6, with D hard to call. CDR3 length: 15 amino acids. V lost 6 bases and J 2 bases, leaving 11 bases between the germline ends. The germline V gene encodes CDR1 MNHEY and CDR2 SVGAGI. The CDR3 protein is CASSLGFPGANVLTF. CDR3 coding DNA: TGTGCCAGCAGCCTAGGGTTTCCTGGGGCCAACGTCCTGACTTTC.

The chain has TRBV30 and TRBJ1-2; D remains unclear. Germline V gives CDR1 GTSNPN, CDR2 SVGIG (reference sequence). The CDR3 has 12 amino acids. Trimming pared 1 base from V and 8 bases from J, leaving 11 bases between. The CDR3 coding sequence is TGTGCCTGGAGTGCCCCCGGCGGGGGCTACACCTTC. Amino acid sequence: CAWSAPGGGYTF.

This chain joins TRBV30 and TRBJ1-5, with D possibly matching TRBD1 (5 bases). The germline gives CDR1 GTSNPN, CDR2 SVGIG (reference sequence). The CDR3 is made up of 13 amino acids. V lost 1 base, J lost 7 bases, and 11 bases lay in between. Written as DNA, the CDR3 is TGTGCCTGGAGTGATGGGGGGGAGCAGCCCCAGCATTTT. Its translation: CAWSDGGEQPQHF.

The DNA for the CDR3 is TGCGCCAGCAGCCCCGACGCTTGGAACACTGAAGCTTTCTTT. Amino acid sequence: CASSPDAWNTEAFF. The chain uses TRBV5-1 and TRBJ1-1; D is unresolved. The CDR3 is 14 residues long. Per germline, CDR1 SGHRS and CDR2 YFSETQ. V shed 4 bases and J shed 1 base, with 11 bases lying between them.

The V gene is TRBV7-9, the J gene TRBJ2-3, with TRBD2 matching 12 bases. CDR3 length: 16 residues. V trimming: 6 bases; J trimming: 1 base; junction bases outside the gene matches: 5. In germline, CDR1 is SEHNR, CDR2 FQNEAQ (reference sequence). The CDR3, as DNA: TGTGCCAGCAGTCCTCTAGCGGGAGGGGGCACAGATACGCAGTATTTT. Amino acids: CASSPLAGGGTDTQYF.

The V and J genes are TRBV7-2 and TRBJ2-7, with 12 bases fitting TRBD2. Trimming cost V 1 base and J 3 bases; bases outside gene matches: 13. The CDR3 totals 19 residues. Germline V gene data show CDR1 as SGHTA and CDR2 as FQGNSA. The CDR3 nucleotides read TGTGCCAGCAGCTTAGATTCTAGCGGGGGGGCCGGTGGTGGCTACGAGCAGTACTTC. Its protein is CASSLDSSGGAGGGYEQYF.

The chain uses TRBV27 and TRBJ1-1, with a weak D call TRBD1 (5 bases). Per the germline V gene, CDR1 is MNHEY and CDR2 is SMNVEV (reference sequence). V was pared by 3 bases and J by 4 bases, with 15 bases between. The CDR3 is 15 residues long. CDR3: CASSFGGSLGTEAFF. The CDR3 nucleotides are TGTGCCAGCAGTTTCGGGGGTTCCCTTGGCACTGAAGCTTTCTTT.

The J gene is TRBJ2-3, the V gene TRBV10-3, with 9 bases identical to TRBD2. The germline gives CDR1 ENHRY, CDR2 SYGVKD. This CDR3 has 18 residues. J lost 4 bases, V lost 0 bases, and 11 bases had no gene match. The CDR3 sequence is CAISESLMAGGPADTQYF. The CDR3 region has the DNA TGTGCCATCAGTGAGTCGCTTATGGCGGGGGGGCCAGCAGATACGCAGTATTTT.

The V gene is TRBV6-6, the J gene TRBJ1-5; D unresolved. There are 14 residues in the CDR3. The germline V and J ends were trimmed by 2 bases and 0 bases, with 5 bases remaining between them. Germline V gene lookup returns CDR1 MNHNY and CDR2 SVGAGI (reference sequence). CDR3 DNA sequence: TGTGCCAGCAGTTACCGGGATAGCAATCAGCCCCAGCATTTT. As protein: CASSYRDSNQPQHF.

This clone has only a few counts. This chain uses TRBV5-1 with TRBJ1-4, with D possibly matching TRBD1 (6 bases). The CDR3 totals 17 residues. V was trimmed by 0 bases and J by 5 bases, leaving 17 bases between them. Germline loops: CDR1 SGHRS, CDR2 YFSETQ. The CDR3 loop is CASSLAPLGGGNEKLFF. CDR3 bases: TGCGCCAGCAGCTTGGCCCCGCTCGGAGGGGGGAATGAAAAACTGTTTTTT.

V usage is TRBV7-8 and J usage is TRBJ2-7; 10 nucleotides agree with TRBD2. The germline V gene encodes CDR1 SGHVS and CDR2 FQNEAQ. The V gene end was trimmed by 2 bases and the J gene end by 2 bases; junction bases not matched to a gene: 0. The CDR3 loop spans 14 amino acids. In DNA form, the CDR3 reads TGTGCCAGCAGCTTAAGCGGGGGGGCCTACGAGCAGTACTTC. This gives the protein CASSLSGGAYEQYF.

This chain joins TRBV5-6 and TRBJ1-2; no clear D. V dropped 2 bases and J dropped 3 bases, with 14 bases sitting between them. The CDR3 runs 15 residues. Germline V gene lookup returns CDR1 SGHDT and CDR2 YYEEEE. CDR3 DNA sequence: TGTGCCAGCAGCTTTCGATTCAGGTGGGACTATGGCTACACCTTC. Protein: CASSFRFRWDYGYTF.

This chain joins TRBV30 and TRBJ1-6, with a possible D match to TRBD1 (6 bases). CDR1 is GTSNPN, CDR2 SVGIG, per germline (reference sequence). V shed 5 bases and J shed 7 bases, with 18 bases lying between them. The CDR3 totals 15 residues. CDR3 DNA sequence: TGTGCCTGGGGGAGCGGGGGCACGGGAAATTCACCCCTCCACTTT. This codes for CAWGSGGTGNSPLHF.

The chain's CDR3 is CASSSTRRGVNHGYTF. CDR3 nucleotide sequence: TGTGCCAGCAGCTCCACCCGAAGGGGGGTTAATCATGGCTACACCTTC. The rearrangement uses TRBV11-2 and TRBJ1-2; tentatively, D is TRBD1 (6 bases). The V and J ends lost 4 bases and 6 bases respectively, with 21 bases between them. The length of the CDR3 is 16 residues. Germline V lookup: CDR1 SGHAT, CDR2 FQNNGV.

This chain joins TRBV5-5 and TRBJ2-1; D is ambiguous. Germline CDR1 SGHKS, CDR2 YYEKEE (reference sequence). Trimming took 4 bases from V and 2 from J, leaving 13 bases between them. This CDR3 is 15 amino acids long. CDR3 protein: CASSLGRSTYNEQFF. For the CDR3, the DNA is TGTGCCAGCAGCCTCGGACGGTCTACCTACAATGAGCAGTTCTTC. The full variable domain, with the rest looked up from reference TRBV5-5 and TRBJ2-1, is DAGVTQSPTHLIKTRGQQVTLRCSPISGHKSVSWYQQVLGQGPQFIFQYYEKEERGRGNFPDRFSARQFPNYSSELNVNALLLGDSALYLCASSLGRSTYNEQFFGPGTRLTVL.

The chain carries TRBV14 and TRBJ2-3; a possible D gene is TRBD2 (6 bases). V was trimmed by 0 bases and J by 6 bases, leaving 13 bases between them. The CDR3 sequence is 15 residues long. Germline V CDR1 and CDR2: SGHDN, FVKESK. As DNA, the CDR3 is TGTGCCAGCAGCCAAGATCGGTGGGCGGGGGATACGCAGTATTTT. As protein: CASSQDRWAGDTQYF.

The J gene is TRBJ2-7, the V gene TRBV7-2; the D gene is possibly TRBD2 (7 bases). This CDR3 contains 15 residues. CDR1 is SGHTA and CDR2 is FQGNSA in the germline V gene. V lost 3 bases and J 3 bases, leaving 15 bases between the germline ends. CDR3 in amino acids: CASSLSRGDNYEQYF. The DNA of the CDR3 is TGTGCCAGCAGCTTGTCTCGGGGGGACAACTACGAGCAGTACTTC.

V is TRBV28 and J is TRBJ1-1, with D unclear. The V end was cut by 2 bases, the J end by 11 bases, with 12 bases between. This CDR3 spans 12 amino acids. Germline V gene data show CDR1 as MDHEN and CDR2 as SYDVKM. CDR3 DNA sequence: TGTGCCAGCAGTTTAAGATCCACGGGGGCTTTCTTT. Translating gives CASSLRSTGAFF.

V usage is TRBV6-5 and J usage is TRBJ1-5, with 11 nucleotides matching TRBD1. With 11 bases clipped from V and 2 bases from J, the junction kept 8 bases outside the gene matches. The CDR3 runs 15 residues. Germline loops: CDR1 MNHEY, CDR2 SVGAGI. Here the CDR3 reads CAADRGRFGNQPQHF. DNA of the CDR3: TGTGCCGCGGACAGGGGGCGTTTCGGCAATCAGCCCCAGCATTTT.

This chain connects TRBV11-3 to TRBJ1-1, with TRBD1 matching 7 bases. The V gene end was trimmed by 2 bases and the J gene end by 7 bases; junction bases not matched to a gene: 1. The germline V gene has CDR1 SGHNT and CDR2 YENEEA. The CDR3 contains 12 residues. The CDR3 is CASSLRQGEAFF. CDR3 in DNA: TGTGCCAGCAGCTTAAGACAGGGTGAAGCTTTCTTT.

The chain joins TRBV29-1 to TRBJ2-2; maybe TRBD2 (6 bases). V was clipped by 4 bases and J by 5 bases, with 11 bases between them. Germline V gene sequence: CDR1 SQVTM, CDR2 ANQGSEA. This CDR3 spans 13 amino acids. The CDR3 region is CSVAGSQTGELFF. The DNA for the CDR3 is TGCAGCGTTGCCGGGAGTCAGACCGGGGAGCTGTTTTTT.

This clone was found a few times. Germline is not matched at one junction end, which may reflect a read error. The J gene is TRBJ2-1, the V gene TRBV4-2; D is undetermined. There are 16 residues in the CDR3. The germline gives CDR1 LGHNA, CDR2 YNFKEQ. In DNA, the CDR3 is TGTGCCAGCAGCGAAGAACCGGATAGCTCCTACAATGAGCAGTTCTTC. Translated, it gives CASSEEPDSSYNEQFF.

This clone was seen a handful of times. V gene TRBV28 combines with J gene TRBJ2-5, with 9 bases aligning to TRBD1. Germline CDR1 and CDR2: MDHEN and SYDVKM. After removal of 5 bases from V and 5 bases from J, the junction contained 6 bases not matched to a gene. The CDR3 has 14 amino acids. The CDR3 coding sequence is TGTGCCAGCAGTATACAGGGGGCGGGGGAGACCCAGTACTTC. It translates to CASSIQGAGETQYF.

The V and J genes are TRBV7-9 and TRBJ1-2; the D gene is possibly TRBD1 (6 bases). Germline CDR1 reads SEHNR; CDR2 reads FQNEAQ (reference sequence). This CDR3 has 15 residues. The V end lost 1 base, the J end lost 4 bases, and 13 bases lay between the germline ends. The CDR3 DNA follows: TGTGCCAGCAGCTTAGAGACAGGTTCGGGCTATGGCTACACCTTC. Translating gives CASSLETGSGYGYTF.

This chain connects TRBV3-1 (or the pseudogene TRBV3-2) to TRBJ2-3, with D uncertain. The CDR3 sequence is 13 residues long. Deletions cut 3 bases from V and 0 bases from J, with 4 bases between. Germline V gives CDR1 LGHDT, CDR2 YNNKEL (reference sequence). The CDR3 sequence: CASSHKSTDTQYF. In DNA, the CDR3 is TGTGCCAGCAGCCACAAAAGCACAGATACGCAGTATTTT.

V is TRBV5-1 and J is TRBJ2-7; 7 positions match TRBD1. This CDR3 comprises 15 residues. V lost 4 bases to trimming and J lost 2 bases; unmatched junction nucleotides: 9. Germline CDR1 and CDR2: SGHRS and YFSETQ. The CDR3 region is CASSGATGPTYEQYF. CDR3 DNA sequence: TGCGCCAGCAGCGGCGCGACAGGGCCTACCTACGAGCAGTACTTC.